The 12 T cell receptor beta chains listed next were all sequenced from one sample in a study of beta chain features in type 1 diabetes. Study results and limitations: Shortening that was moderate but significant affected the TCRB CDR3s of Type 1 diabetes patients in all four CD4+ subsets.

The study reverse transcribed the entire isolated RNA, so it sequenced expressed TCRB transcripts. The protocol was immunoSEQ multiplex PCR, while the TCRdb copy is restricted to in-frame clones and leaves out a portion. The table has around 250,000 clones, 13% to 15% seen once; the top ten hold around 0.016%. No cognate antigen is known for these TCRs. What was sequenced was naive CD4+ T cells from blood. The receptors were sampled from a man under 40 with type 1 diabetes.

The CDR3 bases are TGTGCCGCAGGTGCGATCTATGGCTACACCTTC. Its translation is CAAGAIYGYTF. The V and J genes are TRBV28 and TRBJ1-2; D unclear. Germline loops: CDR1 MDHEN, CDR2 SYDVKM. Trimming pared 11 bases from V and 4 bases from J, leaving 11 bases between. The CDR3 sequence is 11 residues long.

The CDR3 sequence: CASSESVYEQYF. Written as DNA, the CDR3 is TGTGCCAGCAGTGAGTCTGTGTACGAGCAGTACTTC. The chain carries TRBV6-1 and TRBJ2-7; no clear D. Deletions cut 3 bases from V and 4 bases from J, with 7 bases between. This CDR3 has 12 residues. The germline CDR1 and CDR2 sequences are MNHNS and SASEGT.

The rearrangement uses TRBV2 and TRBJ2-2; D unclear. V dropped 7 bases and J dropped 5 bases, with 8 bases sitting between them. Per germline, CDR1 SNHLY and CDR2 FYNNEI. CDR3 length: 12 amino acids. This CDR3 is CASNPTTGELFF. CDR3 in DNA: TGTGCCAGCAACCCCACAACCGGGGAGCTGTTTTTT.

This clone appeared a few times. The V call is TRBV4-3, the J call TRBJ2-1; tentatively, D is TRBD2 (5 bases). CDR1 LGHNA and CDR2 YSLEER come from the germline V gene. Trimming removed 0 bases at V and 4 bases at J, with 19 bases between. The CDR3 is made up of 18 amino acids. The DNA for the CDR3 is TGCGCCAGCAGCCAAGACCCAATGCAGCGGTCTAGATACAATGAGCAGTTCTTC. Translating it yields CASSQDPMQRSRYNEQFF.

J is TRBJ2-1 and V is TRBV7-3; 9 positions agree with TRBD2. CDR1 and CDR2 (germline): SGHTA, FQGTGA. The V and J ends lost 2 bases and 0 bases, in that order; junction bases with no gene match: 14. This CDR3 is built from 20 residues. CDR3 region: CASSLGGLAGIYSSYNEQFF. Written as DNA, the CDR3 is TGTGCCAGCAGCTTAGGGGGACTAGCCGGAATTTATAGCTCCTACAATGAGCAGTTCTTC.

This clone occurred once. The chain recombines TRBV18 with TRBJ2-5; 7 bases map to TRBD2. CDR1 is KGHSH and CDR2 is LQKENI in the germline V gene. The ends lost 4 bases at V and 4 bases at J; junction bases unmatched: 3. The length of the CDR3 is 13 residues. CDR3 nucleotides: TGTGCCAGCTCACGGGGGAGGGGAGAGACCCAGTACTTC. It translates to CASSRGRGETQYF. Combining the CDR3 with reference TRBV18 and TRBJ2-5 gives the whole variable domain NAGVMQNPRHLVRRRGQEARLRCSPMKGHSHVYWYRQLPEEGLKFMVYLQKENIIDESGMPKERFSAEFPKEGPSILRIQQVVRGDSAAYFCASSRGRGETQYFGPGTRLLVL.

The CDR3 bases are TGTGCCATCAGTGAGTCGTGGGGAGGGGAAGGGGCCAACGTCCTGACTTTC. Translation: CAISESWGGEGANVLTF. The chain has TRBV10-3 and TRBJ2-6; 7 bases line up with TRBD2. V shed 0 bases and J 4 bases; nucleotides not matched to a gene: 6. In germline, CDR1 is ENHRY, CDR2 SYGVKD. This CDR3 spans 17 amino acids.

This chain uses TRBV9 with TRBJ2-7, with D possibly matching TRBD1 (6 bases). V was clipped by 0 bases and J by 5 bases, with 12 bases between them. Germline loops: CDR1 SGDLS, CDR2 YYNGEE. The CDR3 extends over 14 amino acids. The CDR3: CASSVGPHRDEQYF. The CDR3 DNA is TGTGCCAGCAGCGTAGGGCCCCACAGGGACGAGCAGTACTTC.

This clone was seen just once. V usage is TRBV7-6 and J usage is TRBJ2-2, with 9 nucleotides matching TRBD1. In germline, CDR1 is SGHVS, CDR2 FNYEAQ. This CDR3 has 14 residues. With V trimmed by 5 bases and J by 5 bases, 3 bases remained unmatched. This CDR3 reads CASSPGQGTGELFF. The DNA for the CDR3 is TGTGCCAGCAGCCCGGGACAGGGAACCGGGGAGCTGTTTTTT.

This sequence joins TRBV5-6 and TRBJ2-3; perhaps TRBD2 as D (6 bases). Trimming shortened V by 6 bases and J by 2 bases, and 13 bases separated the two germline ends. The CDR3 is 14 amino acids. CDR1 SGHDT and CDR2 YYEEEE come from the germline V gene. Here the CDR3 reads CASTSRGITDTQYF. The CDR3 DNA reads TGTGCCAGCACCTCCCGGGGGATCACAGATACGCAGTATTTT.

This clone was seen more than once but under ten times. This chain joins TRBV10-3 and TRBJ2-1, with 9 bases aligning to TRBD2. Germline values: CDR1 ENHRY, CDR2 SYGVKD. V lost 2 bases, J lost 8 bases, and 7 bases stayed unmatched. The CDR3 runs 15 residues. The CDR3 DNA follows: TGTGCCATCAGTGAGAGGCGGGAGGGCCGCCATGAGCAGTTCTTC. Its translation is CAISERREGRHEQFF.

This sequence joins TRBV7-9 and TRBJ1-2; possibly TRBD1 for D (6 bases). V was shortened by 6 bases and J by 1 base, with 15 bases between the two germline ends. This CDR3 has 15 amino acids. Germline V gives CDR1 SEHNR, CDR2 FQNEAQ (reference sequence). CDR3 loop: CASRRMTGFNYGYTF. CDR3 bases: TGTGCCAGCAGACGGATGACAGGATTTAACTATGGCTACACCTTC.